This passage covers 15 T cell receptor beta chains from one sample sequenced in a study of blood T cell repertoires in COVID-19. Profiling relied on immunoSEQ multiplex PCR, and the TCRdb table lists in-frame clones only, not all of them. The data contain tens of thousands of clones, under 90% of them seen just once; the ten biggest clones take up about 15%. Sequences were obtained from peripheral blood. The receptors were sampled from a woman between 65 and 79 years old with acute or convalescent COVID-19.

This clone was detected only a few times. The chain carries TRBV20-1 and TRBJ1-5; D is unclear. V lost 3 bases, J lost 0 bases, and 18 bases lay in between. Germline CDR1 is DFQATT and CDR2 is SNEGSKA (reference sequence). The CDR3 length is 17 residues. CDR3 loop: CSASVPMTGISNQPQHF. The CDR3 DNA follows: TGCAGTGCTAGTGTCCCCATGACCGGGATTAGCAATCAGCCCCAGCATTTT.

The rearrangement uses TRBV5-1 and TRBJ2-7, with D unclear. The CDR3 covers 16 residues. Germline CDR1 is SGHRS and CDR2 is YFSETQ. V lost 1 base, J lost 2 bases, and 16 bases lay in between. The CDR3 sequence: CASSLPVTPSPYEQYV. The CDR3 DNA follows: TGCGCCAGCAGCTTGCCAGTGACTCCCTCTCCCTACGAGCAGTACGTC.

This clone was seen only a few times. The J gene is TRBJ2-1, the V gene TRBV5-4; D uncertain. V lost 2 bases to trimming and J lost 10 bases, with 13 bases between them. Germline V gene lookup returns CDR1 SGHNT and CDR2 YYREEE (reference sequence). CDR3 size: 13 residues. CDR3 sequence reads: CASSFLPNQEQFF. Written as DNA, the CDR3 is TGTGCCAGCAGCTTCCTCCCCAATCAGGAGCAGTTCTTC.

The J gene is TRBJ2-4, the V gene TRBV4-1, with 9 nucleotides matching TRBD1. Trimming took 3 bases from V and 0 from J; bases not matched to a gene: 18. The CDR3 extends over 21 amino acids. Germline-derived CDR1 and CDR2 are MGHRA and YSYEKL. CDR3 in DNA: TGCGCCAGCAGCCAGGGCGACTTCGGGACAGGGCCAATACTAGCCAAAAACATTCAGTACTTC. Translation: CASSQGDFGTGPILAKNIQYF.

The chain is built from TRBV12-5 and TRBJ2-6; TRBD1 is a possible D gene (6 bases). The CDR3 is 19 amino acids. V lost 2 bases and J lost 0, with 17 bases in between. From germline, CDR1 is LGHNT and CDR2 FRNRAP. CDR3 nucleotides: TGTGCTAGTGGTTTGTTCCTAACCCAGGGGTCCTCTGGGGCCAACGTCCTGACTTTC. Amino acid sequence: CASGLFLTQGSSGANVLTF.

The chain uses TRBV27 and TRBJ2-7, with TRBD2 matching 12 bases. The V segment lost 4 bases and the J segment 3 bases; nucleotides outside the gene matches: 16. CDR3 length equals 19 residues. Germline loops: CDR1 MNHEY, CDR2 SMNVEV (reference sequence). The DNA of the CDR3 is TGTGCCAGCAGTTCTACCCAGACTAGCGGGGGAGCTCCCGGCTACGAGCAGTACGTC. It codes for CASSSTQTSGGAPGYEQYV.

V gene TRBV6-5 combines with J gene TRBJ2-7, with 10 bases aligning to TRBD2. The junction had 6 bases not matched to a gene; V was cut back by 4 bases and J by 6 bases. The V gene's germline CDR1 is MNHEY and CDR2 SVGAGI. The CDR3 totals 14 residues. CDR3 sequence (DNA): TGTGCCAGCAGTTCCAGCGGGAGGGCCAGCGAGCAGTACGTC. Protein product: CASSSSGRASEQYV.

Comments on this clone: Other nucleotide sequences in the sample specify the same CDR3. The gene calls are TRBV7-8 and TRBJ2-7; 11 bases fit TRBD2. Germline CDR1 reads SGHVS; CDR2 reads FQNEAQ. J gave up 3 bases and V 5 bases, and 18 bases lay outside the gene matches. The CDR3 extends over 19 amino acids. The CDR3 DNA is TGTGCCAGCAGCGCCCCGGGACTAGCGGAACCGGAGACTCACTACGAGCAGTACGTC. Amino acids: CASSAPGLAEPETHYEQYV.

This rearrangement joins TRBV3-1 (or the pseudogene TRBV3-2) to TRBJ2-1, with a possible D match to TRBD1 (6 bases). The length of the CDR3 is 13 residues. The V end was cut by 4 bases, the J end by 5 bases, with 9 bases between. CDR1 is LGHDT, CDR2 YNNKEL, per germline (reference sequence). CDR3 coding DNA: TGTGCCAGCAGCCGGAACAGGGACAATGAGCAGTTCTTC. It yields the protein CASSRNRDNEQFF.

The chain employs TRBV13 and TRBJ1-6, with D perhaps matching TRBD1 (5 bases). V was shortened by 4 bases and J by 10 bases, with 8 bases between the two germline ends. This CDR3 has 12 residues. The germline V gene encodes CDR1 PRHDT and CDR2 FYEKMQ (reference sequence). The CDR3 sequence: CASSSGRSPLHF. The CDR3 DNA follows: TGTGCCAGCAGCTCAGGGAGATCACCCCTCCACTTT.

This chain uses TRBV28 with TRBJ2-6, with 8 bases that match TRBD1. Losses at the gene ends were 3 bases for V and 0 bases for J; bases not matched to a gene: 13. The CDR3 covers 20 residues. Germline CDR1 MDHEN, CDR2 SYDVKM. The CDR3 loop is CASSLPLRQGTTSGANVLTF. CDR3 sequence (DNA): TGTGCCAGCAGTTTGCCCCTTCGACAGGGGACGACCTCTGGGGCCAACGTCCTGACTTTC.

The V and J genes are TRBV6-5 and TRBJ1-1, with 12 positions matching TRBD1. V was pared by 6 bases and J by 5 bases, with 7 bases of the junction left unmatched. There are 15 residues in the CDR3. Looked up from germline, CDR1 is MNHEY and CDR2 is SVGAGI. The CDR3 region is CASRTGTGGRTEAFF. The CDR3 nucleotides are TGTGCCAGCAGAACCGGGACAGGGGGCAGAACTGAAGCTTTCTTT.

This chain joins TRBV11-2 and TRBJ2-2; 10 bases fit TRBD1. The germline V gene encodes CDR1 SGHAT and CDR2 FQNNGV. V lost 5 bases, J lost 5 bases, and 5 bases stayed unmatched. The CDR3 spans 15 residues. CDR3 coding DNA: TGTGCCAGCAGCCCCGACAGGGGGCGGACCGGGGAGCTGTTTTTT. Its protein is CASSPDRGRTGELFF.

This sequence joins TRBV7-2 and TRBJ1-3, with D unclear. Germline CDR1 is SGHTA and CDR2 is FQGNSA. There are 16 residues in the CDR3. The ends were cut back, 5 bases at V and 1 base at J, with 15 bases in the middle. CDR3 sequence reads: CASSLQGGFSGNTIYF. The DNA for the CDR3 is TGTGCCAGCAGCCTACAAGGCGGGTTTTCTGGAAACACCATATATTTT.

The chain carries TRBV11-2 and TRBJ1-6, with 7 bases that match TRBD1. CDR3 length equals 17 residues. From germline, CDR1 is SGHAT and CDR2 FQNNGV. Trimming at V came to 5 bases and at J to 3 bases, leaving 10 bases not matched to a gene. The CDR3 loop is CASSGRDSLIYNSPLHF. As DNA, the CDR3 is TGTGCCAGCAGCGGCCGGGACAGTCTTATCTATAATTCACCCCTCCACTTT.